This T cell receptor beta chain was recorded in a study of blood T cells in healthy people across ages. The CDR3 spans 14 residues. The ends lost 8 bases at V and 3 bases at J; junction bases unmatched: 10. Germline assignment: CDR1 MNHEY and CDR2 SMNVEV (reference sequence). To note about this clonotype: Its target is unknown.

A minimum of 7 million PBMCs was isolated per sample. The study's findings and limits: Naive T cell percentage by flow cytometry tracked strongly with beta diversity. Age advanced and TCR beta diversity per million T cells fell, roughly linearly. Comparison with aged donors showed that long-lived donors had more naive CD4+ cells and higher diversity.

Using a J-beta primer mix together with a sample-barcoded 5' primer, a second PCR was run for roughly 7 to 12 cycles. TCRdb passed the 5' RACE reads through MiXCR, listing each CDR3 protein once. The data show 1,300,000 or so distinct CDR3 sequences, approximately 63% seen once. This TCR was recovered from a man between 18 and 29 years old in good health. This sequence joins TRBV27 and TRBJ2-7; 7 positions agree with TRBD1. Sequenced material: blood. The CDR3 region is CASAFSGTVYEQYF. The CDR3 DNA sequence: TGTGCCAGCGCCTTCTCCGGGACAGTCTACGAGCAGTACTTC.